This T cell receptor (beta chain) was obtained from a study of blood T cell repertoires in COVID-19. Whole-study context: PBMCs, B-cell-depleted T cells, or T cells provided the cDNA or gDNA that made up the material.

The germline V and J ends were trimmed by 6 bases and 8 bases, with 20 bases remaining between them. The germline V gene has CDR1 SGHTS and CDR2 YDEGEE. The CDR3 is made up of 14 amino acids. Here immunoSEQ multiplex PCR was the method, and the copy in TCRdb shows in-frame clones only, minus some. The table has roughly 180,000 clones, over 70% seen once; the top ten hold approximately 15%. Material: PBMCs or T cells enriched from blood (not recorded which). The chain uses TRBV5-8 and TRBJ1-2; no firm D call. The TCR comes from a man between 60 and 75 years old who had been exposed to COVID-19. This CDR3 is CASTTMRDSGGYTF. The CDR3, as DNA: TGTGCCAGCACCACCATGCGGGATTCTGGAGGCTACACCTTC.